This TCR beta chain was sequenced for a study of blood T cell repertoires in COVID-19. Study-wide background: Samples representing acute and convalescent COVID-19 were sourced from the United States, Italy and Spain. T cells, B-cell-depleted T cells, or PBMCs supplied cDNA or gDNA.

Original processing methods: Reference gene primer amplification gave nucleated cell count estimates. Data came from immunoSEQ multiplex PCR; TCRdb stores just in-frame clones and leaves some out. V, J and clone size derive from that table, while D and trimming were established from the DNA sequence. The table lists 20,000 to 30,000 clones, around 87% of them singletons. CDR1 GTSNPN and CDR2 SVGIG come from the germline V gene (reference sequence). The V and J ends lost 0 bases and 4 bases respectively, with 4 bases between them. The CDR3 loop spans 11 amino acids. Source material: peripheral blood. The sequence was collected from a woman aged 60-75 years with active COVID-19. This chain joins TRBV30 and TRBJ2-7, with D uncertain. This CDR3 is CAWSVRYEQYF. In DNA form, the CDR3 reads TGTGCCTGGAGTGTCAGGTACGAGCAGTACTTC.